The source of this TCR beta chain is a study of control samples from healthy donors and cancer patients. Per germline, CDR1 LNHDA and CDR2 SQIVND (reference sequence). The CDR3 loop spans 14 amino acids. Trimming cost V 7 bases and J 7 bases; bases outside gene matches: 10. TCRdb's table, derived via immunoSEQ multiplex PCR, lists solely in-frame clones and lacks some. Among 90,000 to 110,000 clones, about four fifths were seen once, and the ten largest hold 13%. The V call is TRBV19, the J call TRBJ2-1; 7 bases match TRBD2. The TCR sequence derives from a woman in her forties or fifties in good health. The sequenced sample was blood. CDR3 sequence (DNA): TGTGCCAGTACTCCCGCGCGGGGGAGGAATGAGCAGTTCTTC. Translated: CASTPARGRNEQFF.